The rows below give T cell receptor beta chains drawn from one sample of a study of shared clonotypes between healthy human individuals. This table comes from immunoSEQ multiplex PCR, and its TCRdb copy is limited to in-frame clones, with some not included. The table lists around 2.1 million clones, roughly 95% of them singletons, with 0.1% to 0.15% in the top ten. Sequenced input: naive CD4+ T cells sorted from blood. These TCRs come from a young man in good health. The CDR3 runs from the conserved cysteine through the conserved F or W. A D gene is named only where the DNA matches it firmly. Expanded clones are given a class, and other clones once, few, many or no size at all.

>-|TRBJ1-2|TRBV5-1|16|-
TGCGCCAGCAGCTTGTTTCCGGGGGCGCAGATGTATGGCTACACCTTC
CASSLFPGAQMYGYTF
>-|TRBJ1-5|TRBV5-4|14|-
TGTGCCACCAAAGCCGGAGATAGCAATCAGCCCCAGCATTTT
CATKAGDSNQPQHF
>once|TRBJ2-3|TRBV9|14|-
TGTGCCAGCAGCCCCCGACTTTCTACAGATACGCAGTATTTT
CASSPRLSTDTQYF
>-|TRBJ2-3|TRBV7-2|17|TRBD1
TGTGCCAGCAGCTTAGTAGGGGGCAGGGCCTCCCATGATACGCAGTATTTT
CASSLVGGRASHDTQYF
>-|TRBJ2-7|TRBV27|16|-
TGTGCCAGCAGTAGAAAATCGGGGCGCATATTCTACGAGCAGTACTTC
CASSRKSGRIFYEQYF
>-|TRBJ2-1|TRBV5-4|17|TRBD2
TGTGCCAGCAGCTTCCATCGGGGGGACCTTATGTACAATGAGCAGTTCTTC
CASSFHRGDLMYNEQFF
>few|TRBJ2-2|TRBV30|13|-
TGTGCCTGGAGTGTACGCAGGGCCGGGGAGCTGTTTTTT
CAWSVRRAGELFF
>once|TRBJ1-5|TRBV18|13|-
TGTGCCAGCTCACCCGGTGAGAGGGGCGAGCAGCATTTT
CASSPGERGEQHF
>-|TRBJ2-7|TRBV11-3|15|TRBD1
TGTGCCAGCAGCCCGGGACAGGGGATCTCCTACGAGCAGTACTTC
CASSPGQGISYEQYF
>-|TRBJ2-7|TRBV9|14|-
TGTGCCAGCAGCGTATTTGACAGAGCCTACGAGCAGTACTTC
CASSVFDRAYEQYF
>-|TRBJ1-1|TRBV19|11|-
TGTGCCAGTAACCAAGGCACTGAAGCTTTCTTT
CASNQGTEAFF
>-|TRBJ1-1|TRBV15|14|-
TGTGCCACCAGCAGAGAAGTCGGGTACACTGAAGCTTTCTTT
CATSREVGYTEAFF
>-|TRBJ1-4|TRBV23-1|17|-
TGCGCCAGCAGTCAAGCTGACAGTTCGGTAACTAATGAAAAACTGTTTTTT
CASSQADSSVTNEKLFF
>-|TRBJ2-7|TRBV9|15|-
TGTGCCAGCAGCGTACATGAGGCTAGCGCCTACGAGCAGTACTTC
CASSVHEASAYEQYF
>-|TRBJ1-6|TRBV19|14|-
TGTGCCAGTAGTAGCGGGGGAGGCAATTCACCCCTCCACTTT
CASSSGGGNSPLHF
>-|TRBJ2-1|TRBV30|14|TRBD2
TGTGCCTGGAGTTGGAGTAGCGGGGGGGGCCAGCAGTTCTTC
CAWSWSSGGGQQFF
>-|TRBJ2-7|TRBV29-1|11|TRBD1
TGCAGCGTTAAGGGGGCGGGCGAGCAGTACTTC
CSVKGAGEQYF
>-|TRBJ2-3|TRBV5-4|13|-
TGTGCCAGCAGCTTGGTGGCTACAGATACGCAGTATTTT
CASSLVATDTQYF
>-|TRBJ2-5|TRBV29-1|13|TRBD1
TGCAGCGCCCGGACAGGGTCCCGGGAGACCCAGTACTTC
CSARTGSRETQYF
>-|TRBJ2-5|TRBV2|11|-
TGTGCCAGCAGTACTAGTCGGGCCCAGTACTTC
CASSTSRAQYF
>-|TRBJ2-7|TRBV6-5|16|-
TGTGCCAGCAGTTACGAGTTAGGGGGAGGCGTCTACGAGCAGTACTTC
CASSYELGGGVYEQYF
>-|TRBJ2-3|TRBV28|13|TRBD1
TGTGCCATCGGACAGGGAGGCACAGATACGCAGTATTTT
CAIGQGGTDTQYF
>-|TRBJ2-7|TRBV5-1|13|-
TGCGCCAGCAGCTTCGGAGGGACCTACGAGCAGTACTTC
CASSFGGTYEQYF
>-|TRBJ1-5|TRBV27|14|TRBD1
TGTGCCAGCAGTCCGGACAGGGGTCATCAGCCCCAGCATTTT
CASSPDRGHQPQHF
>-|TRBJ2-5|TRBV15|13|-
TGTGCCACCAGCAGAGCACAGCAAGAGACCCAGTACTTC
CATSRAQQETQYF
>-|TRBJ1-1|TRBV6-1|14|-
TGTGCCAGCAGTGAAATCGCGGGGGGGTCTGAAGCTTTCTTT
CASSEIAGGSEAFF
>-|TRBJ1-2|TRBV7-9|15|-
TGTGCCAGCAGCTCTAGGTTTGGGACAAACTATGGCTACACCTTC
CASSSRFGTNYGYTF
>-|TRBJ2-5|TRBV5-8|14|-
TGTGCCAGCAGCGGACTGACAGGAAGTGTAGCCCAGTACTTC
CASSGLTGSVAQYF
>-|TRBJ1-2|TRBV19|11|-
TGTGCCAGTACAACCCGGGAGGGCTACACCTTC
CASTTREGYTF
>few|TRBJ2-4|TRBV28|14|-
TGTGCCAGCAGTTTGGCGAGCGCCAAAAACATTCAGTACTTC
CASSLASAKNIQYF
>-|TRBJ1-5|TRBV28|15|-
TGTGCCAGCAGTTTATCAGGGATCTTCAATCAGCCCCAGCATTTT
CASSLSGIFNQPQHF
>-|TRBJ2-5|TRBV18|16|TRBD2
TGTGCCAGCTCACCGGGACTAGCGGGGGTCGCGGAGACCCAGTACTTC
CASSPGLAGVAETQYF
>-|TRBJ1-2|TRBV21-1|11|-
TGTGCCAGCGGAGGGGACTATGGCTACACCTTC
CASGGDYGYTF
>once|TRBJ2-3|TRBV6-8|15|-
TGTGCCATTTTGGGCCGTTATTCTAGCACAGATACGCAGTATTTT
CAILGRYSSTDTQYF
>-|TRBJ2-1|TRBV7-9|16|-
TGTGCCAGCAGCTTAGCGGACATCGTCCCCTACAATGAGCAGTTCTTC
CASSLADIVPYNEQFF
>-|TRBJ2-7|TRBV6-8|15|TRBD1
TGTGCCAGCAGTCCGGGACAGGGGGCGCGCTACGAGCAGTACTTC
CASSPGQGARYEQYF
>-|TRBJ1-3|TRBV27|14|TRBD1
TGTGCCAGCAGTTTTTCAGGGGGTGGAAACACCATATATTTT
CASSFSGGGNTIYF
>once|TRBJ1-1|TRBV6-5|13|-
TGTGCCAGCAATCTCATGATGAACACTGAAGCTTTCTTT
CASNLMMNTEAFF
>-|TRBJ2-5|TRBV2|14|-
TGTGCCAGCAGTGCTCAGGGAGGAGGAGAGACCCAGTACTTC
CASSAQGGGETQYF
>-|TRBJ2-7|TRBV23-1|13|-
TGCGCCAGCAGTCGGGGGGCTTGGTACGAGCAGTACTTC
CASSRGAWYEQYF
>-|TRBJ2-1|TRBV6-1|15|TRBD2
TGTGCCACCCACCTAGGGCTAGCGGGGATCAATGAGCAGTTCTTC
CATHLGLAGINEQFF
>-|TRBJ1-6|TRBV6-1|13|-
TGTGCCAGCATTCAGGGTGGGGTCTCACCCCTCCACTTT
CASIQGGVSPLHF
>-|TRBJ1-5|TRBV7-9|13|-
TGTGCCAGCAGCCTAGATTGGGTGGAAACCCAGCATTTT
CASSLDWVETQHF
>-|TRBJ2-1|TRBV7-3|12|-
TGTGCCAGCAGCCACCGGGGAAGTGAGCAGTTCTTC
CASSHRGSEQFF
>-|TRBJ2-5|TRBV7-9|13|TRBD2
TGTGCCAGCAGCTCCGGGACTAGTGAGACCCAGTACTTC
CASSSGTSETQYF
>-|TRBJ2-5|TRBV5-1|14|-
TGCGCCAGCAGCTTGTCCGGGGCCCAAGAGACCCAGTACTTC
CASSLSGAQETQYF
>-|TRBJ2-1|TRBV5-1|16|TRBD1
TGCGCCAGCAGCTTGGGGGGACAGGTTTCCTACAATGAGCAGTTCTTC
CASSLGGQVSYNEQFF